This passage covers 15 T cell receptor beta chains from one sample sequenced in a study of blood T cell repertoires in COVID-19. Only in-frame clones appear in the TCRdb table, and some are missing; sequencing was by immunoSEQ multiplex PCR. Of roughly 150,000 clones listed, about four fifths are singletons. The specimen sequenced was peripheral blood. All receptors come from an elderly woman with COVID-19, enrolled during active disease.

The V and J genes are TRBV2 and TRBJ2-1, with 10 nucleotides matching TRBD1. The CDR3 extends over 15 amino acids. Germline CDR1 SNHLY, CDR2 FYNNEI. Trimming took 6 bases from V and 0 from J; bases not matched to a gene: 2. The CDR3: CASRDRGSSYNEQFF. The CDR3 DNA is TGTGCCAGCAGGGACAGGGGGAGCTCCTACAATGAGCAGTTCTTC.

This chain uses TRBV5-4 with TRBJ1-2; D unclear. Germline V lookup: CDR1 SGHNT, CDR2 YYREEE (reference sequence). The V end lost 0 bases, the J end lost 3 bases, and 6 bases lay between the germline ends. The CDR3 extends over 13 amino acids. CDR3 sequence: CASSLGADYGYTF. CDR3 DNA sequence: TGTGCCAGCAGCTTGGGGGCAGACTATGGCTACACCTTC. Supplemented by reference TRBV5-4 and TRBJ1-2, the full variable domain reads ETGVTQSPTHLIKTRGQQVTLRCSSQSGHNTVSWYQQALGQGPQFIFQYYREEENGRGNFPPRFSGLQFPNYSSELNVNALELDDSALYLCASSLGADYGYTFGSGTRLTVV.

The V and J genes are TRBV4-1 and TRBJ1-4; TRBD1 aligns across 9 bases. J gave up 7 bases and V 1 base, and 10 bases lay outside the gene matches. The germline V gene encodes CDR1 MGHRA and CDR2 YSYEKL. CDR3 length: 17 residues. CDR3 region: CASSQGVSATGGEKLFF. CDR3 coding DNA: TGCGCCAGCAGCCAAGGGGTGTCGGCGACAGGGGGTGAAAAACTGTTTTTT.

This chain links TRBV6-5 with TRBJ1-6; tentative D call: TRBD1 (6 bases). The CDR3 extends over 13 amino acids. V lost 6 bases to trimming and J lost 8 bases, with 11 bases between them. Germline CDR1 is MNHEY and CDR2 is SVGAGI. The CDR3 region has the DNA TGTGCCAGCAGAGGCCAGGGGCATTCACCCCTCCACTTT. Protein: CASRGQGHSPLHF.

V and J are TRBV7-2 and TRBJ2-5; 7 bases match TRBD1. Trimming cost V 3 bases and J 5 bases; bases outside gene matches: 6. This CDR3 comprises 14 residues. Germline values: CDR1 SGHTA, CDR2 FQGNSA. The CDR3 region has the DNA TGTGCCAGCAGCTTGGGGACAGTTTCGGAGACCCAGTACTTC. It translates to CASSLGTVSETQYF.

This chain links TRBV27 with TRBJ2-7; TRBD1 is a possible D gene (6 bases). The V gene's germline CDR1 is MNHEY and CDR2 SMNVEV (reference sequence). Trimming stripped 6 bases from V and 9 bases from J, with 18 bases between. This CDR3 region has 13 residues. The CDR3: CASSPTSGVRQYF. The CDR3 bases are TGTGCCAGCAGCCCCACCTCAGGGGTCAGGCAGTACTTC.

J is TRBJ2-3 and V is TRBV5-1, with 10 bases aligning to TRBD2. The length of the CDR3 is 15 residues. Germline loops: CDR1 SGHRS, CDR2 YFSETQ. V lost 5 bases, J lost 0 bases, and 3 bases stayed unmatched. Here the CDR3 reads CASSTSGTSTDTQYF. CDR3 DNA: TGCGCCAGCAGTACTAGCGGGACTAGCACAGATACGCAGTATTTT.

The V call is TRBV7-9, the J call TRBJ2-5; possibly TRBD1 for D (5 bases). V lost 5 bases, J lost 5 bases, and 15 bases lay in between. Germline V gene lookup returns CDR1 SEHNR and CDR2 FQNEAQ (reference sequence). This CDR3 spans 14 amino acids. The DNA for the CDR3 is TGTGCCAGCAGCCCCCCCCAAGGGGTTGAGACCCAGTACTTC. This gives the protein CASSPPQGVETQYF.

The J gene is TRBJ2-1, the V gene TRBV9; weak D call: TRBD1 (6 bases). The germline V gene has CDR1 SGDLS and CDR2 YYNGEE. V gave up 0 bases and J gave up 0 bases, with 13 bases separating them. The CDR3 totals 17 residues. The CDR3 spells CASSVVPGDSSYNEQFF. CDR3 nucleotide sequence: TGTGCCAGCAGCGTAGTTCCAGGGGATAGCTCCTACAATGAGCAGTTCTTC.

This chain links TRBV12-3 or TRBV12-4 with TRBJ1-5; D is unclear. The V end lost 5 bases, the J end lost 6 bases, and 8 bases lay between the germline ends. The CDR3 totals 12 residues. The CDR3: CASSGWAQPQHF. The DNA of the CDR3 is TGTGCCAGCAGTGGATGGGCTCAGCCCCAGCATTTT.

The chain links TRBV6-1 to TRBJ2-3; TRBD2 matches at 10 bases. Germline V gene data show CDR1 as MNHNS and CDR2 as SASEGT. This CDR3 region has 14 residues. J lost 4 bases, V lost 6 bases, and 4 bases had no gene match. The CDR3 is CASSLLAGSDTQYF. The CDR3 nucleotides are TGTGCCAGCAGCCTACTAGCGGGATCAGATACGCAGTATTTT.

The V call is TRBV2, the J call TRBJ2-7; 10 nucleotides line up with TRBD1. Germline loops: CDR1 SNHLY, CDR2 FYNNEI. Trimming at V came to 5 bases and at J to 7 bases, leaving 8 bases not matched to a gene. The CDR3 sequence is 14 residues long. The CDR3 spells CASSIGTGVREQYF. CDR3 sequence (DNA): TGTGCCAGCAGTATCGGGACAGGGGTACGGGAGCAGTACTTC.

The chain uses TRBV30 and TRBJ1-1; 10 bases match TRBD1. V trimming: 0 bases; J trimming: 5 bases; junction bases outside the gene matches: 6. This CDR3 is 15 amino acids long. Germline V gene data show CDR1 as GTSNPN and CDR2 as SVGIG (reference sequence). The CDR3 region is CAWSVRTGGRTEAFF. The DNA of the CDR3 is TGTGCCTGGAGTGTGCGGACAGGGGGAAGGACTGAAGCTTTCTTT.

Note on this clone: The same CDR3 arises from other DNA sequences in this sample as well. The chain carries TRBV2 and TRBJ2-5; D might be TRBD1 (7 bases). This CDR3 is built from 13 residues. V was clipped by 4 bases and J by 4 bases, with 10 bases between them. Looked up from germline, CDR1 is SNHLY and CDR2 is FYNNEI. Here the CDR3 DNA reads TGTGCCAGCAGTGGGCAGGGGGGAGAGACCCAGTACTTC. The encoded protein is CASSGQGGETQYF.

V and J are TRBV20-1 and TRBJ2-5; 7 bases agree with TRBD2. The germline CDR1 and CDR2 sequences are DFQATT and SNEGSKA (reference sequence). This CDR3 comprises 15 residues. The junction had 9 bases not matched to a gene; V was cut back by 3 bases and J by 2 bases. CDR3 DNA sequence: TGCAGTGCTAGTAGGCCGGGGGGATTACAAGAGACCCAGTACTTC. Translating it yields CSASRPGGLQETQYF.